These T cell receptor beta chains were read from a single sample in a study of T-cell memory formation after mild COVID-19. TCRdb re-derived calls from the 5' RACE reads in MiXCR, one entry per CDR3 protein. The sample has about 610,000 distinct CDR3 sequences, around a sixth seen once. The sample consisted of PBMCs or a T cell subset sorted from them (not recorded which). These receptor sequences come from an adult woman who had mild COVID-19 (a few samples of this study predate the infection). Cell type and time point are not known. The CDR3 runs from the conserved cysteine through the conserved F or W. A D gene is named only where the DNA matches it firmly. Size is omitted from some rows. Given values are once, few, many or a class for expanded clones.

d_gene: TRBD1; j_gene: TRBJ2-3; abundance: few; v_gene: TRBV4-1; CDR3aa: CASSQDPQGAGTDTQYF; CDR3nt: TGCGCCAGCAGCCAAGACCCGCAGGGGGCGGGCACAGATACGCAGTATTTT
d_gene: NA; j_gene: TRBJ1-1; abundance: NA; v_gene: TRBV6-4; CDR3aa: CASSEGRQRVRTEAFF; CDR3nt: TGTGCCAGCAGTGAGGGGAGGCAAAGAGTCCGTACTGAAGCTTTCTTT
d_gene: NA; j_gene: TRBJ1-6; abundance: few; v_gene: TRBV4-1; CDR3aa: CASSRVPGPPLHF; CDR3nt: TGCGCCAGCAGCCGAGTACCGGGTCCTCCTCTCCACTTT
d_gene: NA; j_gene: TRBJ2-7; abundance: few; v_gene: TRBV21-1; CDR3aa: CASSKGPGLSSYEQYF; CDR3nt: TGTGCCAGCAGCAAAGGACCCGGACTATCTTCCTACGAGCAGTACTTC
d_gene: NA; j_gene: TRBJ1-5; abundance: NA; v_gene: TRBV16; CDR3aa: CASSQAQSGNQPQHF; CDR3nt: TGTGCCAGCAGCCAAGCTCAGAGCGGAAATCAGCCCCAGCATTTT
d_gene: NA; j_gene: TRBJ2-7; abundance: NA; v_gene: TRBV7-2; CDR3aa: CASSLTEASSYEQYF; CDR3nt: TGTGCCAGCAGCTTAACAGAGGCGTCCTCCTACGAGCAGTACTTC
d_gene: NA; j_gene: TRBJ2-4; abundance: NA; v_gene: TRBV11-2; CDR3aa: CASSWGNGDIQYF; CDR3nt: TGTGCCAGCAGCTGGGGGAACGGGGACATTCAGTACTTC
d_gene: TRBD1; j_gene: TRBJ2-5; abundance: once; v_gene: TRBV18; CDR3aa: CASSPGTGRQETQYF; CDR3nt: TGTGCCAGCTCACCGGGGACAGGACGACAAGAGACCCAGTACTTC
d_gene: NA; j_gene: TRBJ1-5; abundance: NA; v_gene: TRBV12-3/TRBV12-4; CDR3aa: CASSPSGRGNQPQHF; CDR3nt: TGTGCCAGCAGCCCCTCAGGGAGGGGCAATCAGCCCCAGCATTTT
d_gene: NA; j_gene: TRBJ2-7; abundance: NA; v_gene: TRBV18; CDR3aa: CASSPGSFRGEHEQYF; CDR3nt: TGTGCCAGCTCACCCGGTTCCTTCAGGGGCGAACACGAGCAGTACTTC
d_gene: NA; j_gene: TRBJ2-5; abundance: few; v_gene: TRBV5-1; CDR3aa: CASSLEQGGETQYF; CDR3nt: TGCGCCAGCAGCTTGGAACAGGGAGGGGAGACCCAGTACTTC
d_gene: NA; j_gene: TRBJ2-7; abundance: few; v_gene: TRBV6-5; CDR3aa: CASSYSSRLMEYF; CDR3nt: TGTGCCAGCAGTTACTCTTCCAGGTTGATGGAGTACTTC
d_gene: TRBD2; j_gene: TRBJ2-3; abundance: NA; v_gene: TRBV5-1; CDR3aa: CASSSDTGGRTQYF; CDR3nt: TGCGCCAGCAGCTCCGACACGGGGGGGCGTACGCAGTATTTT
d_gene: TRBD2; j_gene: TRBJ2-7; abundance: few; v_gene: TRBV15; CDR3aa: CATSRGFSGTPIYEQYF; CDR3nt: TGTGCCACCAGCAGAGGGTTTAGCGGGACCCCCATCTACGAGCAGTACTTC
d_gene: NA; j_gene: TRBJ2-1; abundance: many; v_gene: TRBV7-2; CDR3aa: CASRRGSVYEQFF; CDR3nt: TGTGCCAGCCGCCGGGGGAGCGTCTATGAGCAGTTCTTC
d_gene: NA; j_gene: TRBJ1-1; abundance: NA; v_gene: TRBV5-6; CDR3aa: CASSSKRTANTEAFF; CDR3nt: TGTGCCAGCAGCTCCAAAAGGACAGCGAACACTGAAGCTTTCTTT
d_gene: NA; j_gene: TRBJ2-1; abundance: many; v_gene: TRBV30; CDR3aa: CAWMEVEENEQFF; CDR3nt: TGTGCCTGGATGGAGGTAGAGGAAAATGAGCAGTTCTTC
d_gene: TRBD2; j_gene: TRBJ2-1; abundance: few; v_gene: TRBV5-1; CDR3aa: CASSPLAGERYNEQFF; CDR3nt: TGCGCCAGCAGCCCCCTAGCGGGGGAGAGATACAATGAGCAGTTCTTC
d_gene: TRBD1; j_gene: TRBJ1-4; abundance: few; v_gene: TRBV9; CDR3aa: CASSVGSTGLNEKLFF; CDR3nt: TGTGCCAGCAGCGTAGGCTCGACAGGGCTTAATGAAAAACTGTTTTTT
d_gene: NA; j_gene: TRBJ2-1; abundance: few; v_gene: TRBV5-1; CDR3aa: CASRGIHNEQFF; CDR3nt: TGCGCCAGCAGGGGAATCCACAATGAGCAGTTCTTC
d_gene: TRBD1; j_gene: TRBJ1-1; abundance: few; v_gene: TRBV3-1; CDR3aa: CASSPTGVRTEAFF; CDR3nt: TGTGCCAGCAGCCCGACAGGGGTAAGGACTGAAGCTTTCTTT
d_gene: TRBD1; j_gene: TRBJ2-1; abundance: NA; v_gene: TRBV11-3; CDR3aa: CASSLVRQGNEQFF; CDR3nt: TGTGCCAGCAGCTTAGTTCGACAGGGGAATGAGCAGTTCTTC
d_gene: NA; j_gene: TRBJ1-1; abundance: NA; v_gene: TRBV19; CDR3aa: CASSILANTEAFF; CDR3nt: TGTGCCAGTAGTATATTAGCGAACACTGAAGCTTTCTTT
d_gene: NA; j_gene: TRBJ1-4; abundance: many; v_gene: TRBV5-1; CDR3aa: CASSLAGSATNEKLFF; CDR3nt: TGCGCCAGCAGCTTGGCCGGCTCTGCAACTAATGAAAAACTGTTTTTT
d_gene: NA; j_gene: TRBJ2-1; abundance: NA; v_gene: TRBV12-3/TRBV12-4; CDR3aa: CASSRQGLNEQFF; CDR3nt: TGTGCCAGCAGTCGTCAGGGGCTCAATGAGCAGTTCTTC
d_gene: NA; j_gene: TRBJ1-2; abundance: NA; v_gene: TRBV20-1; CDR3aa: CSARGLNLGYGYTF; CDR3nt: TGCAGTGCTAGAGGACTAAATTTGGGTTATGGCTACACCTTC
d_gene: NA; j_gene: TRBJ2-7; abundance: NA; v_gene: TRBV21-1; CDR3aa: CASSKGGF; CDR3nt: TGTGCCAGCAGCAAGGGGGGATTC
d_gene: NA; j_gene: TRBJ2-3; abundance: NA; v_gene: TRBV4-1; CDR3aa: CASSQDRESTDTQYF; CDR3nt: TGCGCCAGCAGCCAAGACAGGGAGAGCACAGATACGCAGTATTTT
d_gene: NA; j_gene: TRBJ2-7; abundance: NA; v_gene: TRBV3-1; CDR3aa: CASSQGLRPYEQYF; CDR3nt: TGTGCCAGCAGCCAAGGCCTCCGTCCCTACGAGCAGTACTTC
d_gene: TRBD1; j_gene: TRBJ2-7; abundance: NA; v_gene: TRBV9; CDR3aa: CASSVSGTGVGEQYF; CDR3nt: TGTGCCAGCAGCGTATCCGGGACAGGGGTTGGGGAGCAGTACTTC
d_gene: NA; j_gene: TRBJ2-7; abundance: few; v_gene: TRBV7-8; CDR3aa: CASSPRPQGPYEQYF; CDR3nt: TGTGCCAGCAGCCCCAGACCCCAGGGTCCCTACGAGCAGTACTTC
d_gene: TRBD1; j_gene: TRBJ1-5; abundance: NA; v_gene: TRBV6-2/TRBV6-3; CDR3aa: CASSTGGLNQPQHF; CDR3nt: TGTGCCAGCAGTACAGGGGGCCTCAATCAGCCCCAGCATTTT
d_gene: NA; j_gene: TRBJ2-7; abundance: NA; v_gene: TRBV5-1; CDR3aa: CASSFWGPNEQYF; CDR3nt: TGCGCCAGCAGTTTTTGGGGACCCAACGAGCAGTACTTC
d_gene: TRBD1; j_gene: TRBJ2-2; abundance: NA; v_gene: TRBV24-1; CDR3aa: CATSATGGSGGELFF; CDR3nt: TGTGCCACCAGTGCAACAGGGGGGAGTGGAGGGGAGCTGTTTTTT
d_gene: NA; j_gene: TRBJ2-2; abundance: NA; v_gene: TRBV7-3; CDR3aa: CASSRLPTKGTGELFF; CDR3nt: TGTGCCAGCAGCCGCCTCCCGACGAAGGGCACCGGGGAGCTGTTTTTT
d_gene: NA; j_gene: TRBJ1-1; abundance: once; v_gene: TRBV7-8; CDR3aa: CASSSPDSLNTEAFF; CDR3nt: TGTGCCAGCAGCTCGCCGGACAGCCTGAACACTGAAGCTTTCTTT
d_gene: NA; j_gene: TRBJ2-7; abundance: NA; v_gene: TRBV5-1; CDR3aa: CASSWGPESSYEQYF; CDR3nt: TGCGCCAGCAGCTGGGGACCAGAAAGCTCCTACGAGCAGTACTTC
d_gene: NA; j_gene: TRBJ2-7; abundance: NA; v_gene: TRBV6-6; CDR3aa: CASSYGAGKPYEQYF; CDR3nt: TGTGCCAGCAGTTACGGTGCCGGGAAGCCCTACGAGCAGTACTTC
d_gene: NA; j_gene: TRBJ2-5; abundance: NA; v_gene: TRBV6-1; CDR3aa: CASSTLWETQYF; CDR3nt: TGTGCCAGCAGTACCTTGTGGGAGACCCAGTACTTC
d_gene: NA; j_gene: TRBJ2-5; abundance: few; v_gene: TRBV7-8; CDR3aa: CASSLAQLARETQYF; CDR3nt: TGTGCCAGCAGCTTAGCGCAACTAGCTAGAGAGACCCAGTACTTC
d_gene: NA; j_gene: TRBJ2-7; abundance: NA; v_gene: TRBV18; CDR3aa: CASSPNARGREEYF; CDR3nt: TGTGCCAGCTCACCAAACGCGAGGGGCCGTGAGGAGTACTTC
d_gene: NA; j_gene: TRBJ2-7; abundance: NA; v_gene: TRBV6-5; CDR3aa: CASSYSTGLSNEQYF; CDR3nt: TGTGCCAGCAGTTACTCTACCGGGCTAAGCAACGAGCAGTACTTC
d_gene: TRBD1; j_gene: TRBJ1-5; abundance: few; v_gene: TRBV30; CDR3aa: CAWSRQGSGYQPQHF; CDR3nt: TGTGCCTGGAGTCGACAGGGATCTGGGTATCAGCCCCAGCATTTT
d_gene: NA; j_gene: TRBJ1-1; abundance: NA; v_gene: TRBV20-1; CDR3aa: CSARPDQGRTTEAFF; CDR3nt: TGCAGTGCTAGGCCGGACCAGGGTAGGACCACTGAAGCTTTCTTT
d_gene: TRBD1; j_gene: TRBJ2-5; abundance: NA; v_gene: TRBV11-1; CDR3aa: CASSLGGQGVQETQYF; CDR3nt: TGTGCCAGCAGCTTAGGAGGACAGGGGGTCCAAGAGACCCAGTACTTC
d_gene: TRBD2; j_gene: TRBJ2-1; abundance: many; v_gene: TRBV20-1; CDR3aa: CSARDFLAGGYNEQFF; CDR3nt: TGCAGTGCTAGAGATTTCCTAGCGGGAGGTTACAATGAGCAGTTCTTC
d_gene: TRBD1; j_gene: TRBJ1-2; abundance: NA; v_gene: TRBV29-1; CDR3aa: CSVDRLEGQYYGYTF; CDR3nt: TGCAGCGTTGATCGATTGGAGGGACAGTACTATGGCTACACCTTC
d_gene: TRBD1; j_gene: TRBJ1-2; abundance: few; v_gene: TRBV7-2; CDR3aa: CASSLVAGGYYGYTF; CDR3nt: TGTGCCAGCAGCTTAGTCGCAGGGGGCTACTATGGCTACACCTTC
d_gene: NA; j_gene: TRBJ2-3; abundance: NA; v_gene: TRBV24-1; CDR3aa: CATSDFNAKDTQYF; CDR3nt: TGTGCCACCAGTGACTTCAACGCGAAGGATACGCAGTATTTT
d_gene: TRBD2; j_gene: TRBJ2-1; abundance: NA; v_gene: TRBV10-3; CDR3aa: CAISEGLADYNEQFF; CDR3nt: TGTGCCATCAGTGAGGGCCTAGCGGACTACAATGAGCAGTTCTTC
d_gene: NA; j_gene: TRBJ2-1; abundance: few; v_gene: TRBV21-1; CDR3aa: CQTGAKRGGNEQFF; CDR3nt: TGTCAAACCGGGGCGAAGAGGGGGGGCAATGAGCAGTTCTTC
d_gene: TRBD1; j_gene: TRBJ1-2; abundance: few; v_gene: TRBV12-3/TRBV12-4; CDR3aa: CATSTGPFYGYTF; CDR3nt: TGTGCCACCTCGACAGGGCCCTTCTATGGCTACACCTTC
d_gene: NA; j_gene: TRBJ1-2; abundance: NA; v_gene: TRBV27; CDR3aa: CASTTVGAGNYGYTF; CDR3nt: TGTGCCAGCACAACGGTAGGGGCAGGGAACTATGGCTACACCTTC
d_gene: NA; j_gene: TRBJ2-5; abundance: few; v_gene: TRBV5-1; CDR3aa: CASSPETIETQYF; CDR3nt: TGCGCCAGCAGCCCTGAGACCATTGAGACCCAGTACTTC
d_gene: NA; j_gene: TRBJ1-1; abundance: NA; v_gene: TRBV25-1; CDR3aa: CASTWGNTEAFF; CDR3nt: TGTGCCAGCACCTGGGGGAACACTGAAGCTTTCTTT
d_gene: NA; j_gene: TRBJ2-6; abundance: NA; v_gene: TRBV12-3/TRBV12-4; CDR3aa: CASHSGSGANVLTF; CDR3nt: TGTGCCAGCCATTCAGGGAGTGGGGCCAACGTCCTGACTTTC
d_gene: NA; j_gene: TRBJ2-3; abundance: NA; v_gene: TRBV11-3; CDR3aa: CASSNTNTDTQYF; CDR3nt: TGTGCCAGCAGCAACACTAACACAGATACGCAGTATTTT
d_gene: TRBD2; j_gene: TRBJ2-2; abundance: few; v_gene: TRBV7-9; CDR3aa: CASRGTSHTGELFF; CDR3nt: TGTGCCAGCAGGGGGACTAGCCACACCGGGGAGCTGTTTTTT
d_gene: TRBD2; j_gene: TRBJ2-3; abundance: few; v_gene: TRBV29-1; CDR3aa: CSAEGTSGGAPDTQYF; CDR3nt: TGCAGCGCCGAGGGGACTAGCGGGGGGGCCCCAGATACGCAGTATTTT
d_gene: NA; j_gene: TRBJ2-5; abundance: few; v_gene: TRBV5-1; CDR3aa: CASSLNRQGRLGETQYF; CDR3nt: TGCGCCAGCAGCTTGAATCGGCAGGGGCGGCTCGGGGAGACCCAGTACTTC